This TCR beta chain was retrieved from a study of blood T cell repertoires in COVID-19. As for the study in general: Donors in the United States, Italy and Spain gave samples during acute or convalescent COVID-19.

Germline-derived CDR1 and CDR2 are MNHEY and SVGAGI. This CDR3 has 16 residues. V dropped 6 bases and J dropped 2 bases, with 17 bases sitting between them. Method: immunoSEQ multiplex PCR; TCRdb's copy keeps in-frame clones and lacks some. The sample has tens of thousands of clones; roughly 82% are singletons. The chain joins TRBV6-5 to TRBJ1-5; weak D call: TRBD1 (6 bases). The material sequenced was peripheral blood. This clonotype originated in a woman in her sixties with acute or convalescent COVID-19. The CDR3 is CASSYTGSTRNQPQHF. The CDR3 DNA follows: TGTGCCAGCAGCTACACAGGGTCTACCCGCAATCAGCCCCAGCATTTT.